The 10 T cell receptor beta chains given below trace back to one sample, sequenced in a study of shared clonotypes between healthy human individuals. The table came from immunoSEQ multiplex PCR; TCRdb's copy has only in-frame clones and leaves some out. The data contain under 550,000 clones, 90% to 96% of them seen just once; the ten biggest clones take up roughly 0.06%. Sequencing input: naive CD4+ T cells sorted from blood. Subset given: CD45RA+ positively selected. The origin of the receptors is a woman aged 25-40 years in good health.

The rearrangement joins TRBV6-4 to TRBJ2-2; 7 bases match TRBD1. Trimming removed 4 bases from V and 1 base from J; junction bases left unmatched: 0. The CDR3 extends over 14 amino acids. CDR1 is MRHNA, CDR2 SNTAGT, per germline. This chain's CDR3 is CASSGTGNTGELFF. Written as DNA, the CDR3 is TGTGCCAGCAGTGGGACAGGGAACACCGGGGAGCTGTTTTTT.

Details on this clone: Other nucleotide sequences from this sample produce the same CDR3. The chain joins TRBV7-6 to TRBJ2-5, with D hard to call. The CDR3 is made up of 12 amino acids. Trimming took 0 bases from V and 2 from J, leaving 1 base between them. Germline V gene sequence: CDR1 SGHVS, CDR2 FNYEAQ. The CDR3 sequence is CASSLAQETQYF. In DNA form, the CDR3 reads TGTGCCAGCAGCTTAGCTCAAGAGACCCAGTACTTC.

V usage is TRBV5-1 and J usage is TRBJ1-1; D uncertain. V lost 4 bases to trimming and J lost 5 bases, with 12 bases between them. CDR3 length equals 13 residues. CDR1 SGHRS and CDR2 YFSETQ come from the germline V gene. CDR3 protein: CASSRGRETEAFF. CDR3 DNA sequence: TGCGCCAGCAGCCGGGGAAGGGAGACTGAAGCTTTCTTT.

The rearrangement joins TRBV5-1 to TRBJ2-7; tentative D call: TRBD2 (5 bases). The CDR3 sequence is 14 residues long. In germline, CDR1 is SGHRS, CDR2 YFSETQ. With 2 bases removed from V and 2 bases from J, the gap between germline ends came to 11 bases. The CDR3 DNA reads as TGCGCCAGCAGCTTTAATAGCGCAACCTACGAGCAGTACTTC. Its translation: CASSFNSATYEQYF.

The CDR3 coding sequence is TGCGCCAGCAGCTTGGGACTAGCGGCCCAAACCGGCGAGCAGTACTTC. Translation gives CASSLGLAAQTGEQYF. The rearrangement joins TRBV5-1 to TRBJ2-7, with TRBD2 identical over 9 bases. The germline V gene encodes CDR1 SGHRS and CDR2 YFSETQ. J was trimmed by 6 bases and V by 0 bases; bases with no gene match: 10. The CDR3 runs to 16 residues.

The chain has TRBV19 and TRBJ2-2; TRBD2 agrees at 14 bases. The CDR3 consists of 16 residues. Per the germline V gene, CDR1 is LNHDA and CDR2 is SQIVND (reference sequence). Trimming removed 4 bases from V and 6 bases from J; junction bases left unmatched: 4. This CDR3 is CASSTRLAGGAGELFF. The CDR3 DNA follows: TGTGCCAGTAGTACCCGACTAGCGGGAGGGGCCGGGGAGCTGTTTTTT.

The chain combines TRBV7-9 with TRBJ2-3; 9 bases are a match to TRBD2. With V trimmed by 3 bases and J by 6 bases, 4 bases remained unmatched. This CDR3 comprises 14 residues. CDR1 is SEHNR, CDR2 FQNEAQ, per germline (reference sequence). The CDR3 DNA is TGTGCCAGCAGCTTTGCGGGAGGGGGGGATACGCAGTATTTT. Encoded protein: CASSFAGGGDTQYF.

This clone was detected only once. The chain joins TRBV30 to TRBJ1-4, with TRBD1 matching over 7 bases. The V and J ends lost 1 base and 6 bases, in that order; junction bases with no gene match: 5. There are 14 residues in the CDR3. Germline values: CDR1 GTSNPN, CDR2 SVGIG (reference sequence). The CDR3 nucleotides read TGTGCCTGGAGTGGGCAGGGGGGGGATGAAAAACTGTTTTTT. This encodes CAWSGQGGDEKLFF.

The chain employs TRBV15 and TRBJ2-2; 12 nucleotides align to TRBD2. Germline V lookup: CDR1 LNHNV, CDR2 YYDKDF (reference sequence). The CDR3 length is 21 residues. V shed 2 bases, J shed 4 bases, and the junction held 17 bases outside the gene matches. The CDR3 is CATSRQGARLAGAGGTGELFF. The CDR3 DNA reads TGTGCCACCAGCAGACAAGGGGCGCGACTAGCGGGAGCGGGTGGCACCGGGGAGCTGTTTTTT.

The V call is TRBV25-1, the J call TRBJ1-5, with D uncertain. The length of the CDR3 is 14 residues. V lost 2 bases to trimming and J lost 5 bases, with 10 bases between them. Germline lookup yields CDR1 MGHDK and CDR2 SYGVNS. Written as DNA, the CDR3 is TGTGCCAGCAGTGAAGTGTATAGGGATCAGCCCCAGCATTTT. This encodes CASSEVYRDQPQHF.